This note documents a single TCR beta chain sequence. Its cognate antigen is unknown. V was trimmed by 9 bases and J by 6 bases, leaving 21 bases between them. The CDR3 contains 15 residues. The germline CDR1 and CDR2 sequences are SGHRS and YFSETQ. The study ran its PCR with 60 Vbeta and 13 Jbeta primers. Profiling relied on immunoSEQ multiplex PCR, and the TCRdb table lists in-frame clones only, not all of them. This table holds 150,000 to 200,000 clones, around 85% found once. This sample was included in a study of cytomegalovirus exposure and HLA in healthy donors. Study outcomes and limitations: Roughly 170 TCR beta chains were listed as cytomegalovirus-associated. Earlier analysis found most TCR beta V segments productive about 87% or about 30% of the time. Across HLA loci, a later analysis found differing TCR association rates, with DRB1 most and HLA-C fewest.

The sequenced sample was PBMCs. This chain uses TRBV5-1 with TRBJ2-2, with TRBD1 as a possible D gene (6 bases). The receptor's source is a woman in her fifties or sixties in good health and CMV-seronegative. DNA of the CDR3: TGCGCCACCCGGACAGAGTCAAGTAGCGCCGGGGAGCTGTTTTTT. This encodes CATRTESSSAGELFF.